These 12 T cell receptor beta chains came from one sample sequenced in a study of beta chain features in type 1 diabetes. Reverse transcribing all isolated RNA meant expressed TCRB transcripts were sequenced. This table comes from immunoSEQ multiplex PCR, and its TCRdb copy is limited to in-frame clones, with some not included. The sample has under 400,000 clones, around 20% seen once; the top ten hold around 0.04%. Sequencing was performed on naive CD4+ T cells from blood. The receptor source for this set is a young woman in good health.

In this sample, this clone turned up a few times. The chain links TRBV7-9 to TRBJ1-4; D gene uncertain. Germline V gives CDR1 SEHNR, CDR2 FQNEAQ (reference sequence). The V gene lost 4 bases and the J gene lost 4 bases, with 4 bases spanning the gap. This CDR3 comprises 12 residues. This CDR3 reads CASSSFNEKLFF. For the CDR3, the DNA is TGTGCCAGCAGCTCCTTTAATGAAAAACTGTTTTTT.

This clone appeared a few times. The rearrangement joins TRBV9 to TRBJ2-1; 12 bases align to TRBD2. Germline CDR1 is SGDLS and CDR2 is YYNGEE. Trimming took 5 bases from V and 4 from J; bases not matched to a gene: 1. The CDR3 is 14 residues long. The CDR3 nucleotides are TGTGCCAGCAGGGGACTAGCGGGTTACAATGAGCAGTTCTTC. As protein: CASRGLAGYNEQFF.

The chain uses TRBV2 and TRBJ2-7; 7 nucleotides line up with TRBD1. This CDR3 has 13 amino acids. The junction had 4 bases not matched to a gene; V was cut back by 7 bases and J by 1 base. CDR1 is SNHLY and CDR2 is FYNNEI in the germline V gene. CDR3 region: CASMTGLSYEQYF. CDR3 bases: TGTGCCAGCATGACAGGGTTATCCTACGAGCAGTACTTC.

This clone has only a few counts. The chain carries TRBV7-9 and TRBJ2-3, with D tentatively TRBD1 (5 bases). V gave up 3 bases and J gave up 6 bases, with 10 bases separating them. This CDR3 spans 13 amino acids. CDR1 is SEHNR and CDR2 is FQNEAQ in the germline V gene (reference sequence). CDR3 nucleotide sequence: TGTGCCAGCAGCTTCGCAGGGCGGGATACGCAGTATTTT. Residues: CASSFAGRDTQYF.

This sequence joins TRBV7-3 and TRBJ2-1; possibly TRBD1 for D (6 bases). This CDR3 region has 14 residues. The ends were cut back, 1 base at V and 4 bases at J, with 8 bases in the middle. Germline-derived CDR1 and CDR2 are SGHTA and FQGTGA. CDR3 residues: CASSLNRGYNEQFF. DNA of the CDR3: TGTGCCAGCAGCTTAAATAGGGGGTACAATGAGCAGTTCTTC. Using reference TRBV7-3 and TRBJ2-1 for the parts outside the CDR3, the full variable domain is GAGVSQTPSNKVTEKGKYVELRCDPISGHTALYWYRQSLGQGPEFLIYFQGTGAADDSGLPNDRFFAVRPEGSVSTLKIQRTERGDSAVYLCASSLNRGYNEQFFGPGTRLTVL.

The rearrangement uses TRBV6-6 and TRBJ1-2; TRBD1 matches at 9 bases. The CDR3 runs to 14 residues. J was trimmed by 2 bases and V by 5 bases; bases with no gene match: 3. Germline CDR1 reads MNHNY; CDR2 reads SVGAGI (reference sequence). The CDR3 DNA follows: TGTGCCAGCAGTAACAGGGGGCTGAACTATGGCTACACCTTC. This codes for CASSNRGLNYGYTF.

The rearrangement links TRBV19 to TRBJ1-1; D gene unclear. Per the germline V gene, CDR1 is LNHDA and CDR2 is SQIVND (reference sequence). Trimming cost V 3 bases and J 2 bases, with 10 bases left between them. The CDR3 is made up of 14 amino acids. The chain's CDR3 is CASSMGGLNTEAFF. The CDR3 coding sequence is TGTGCCAGTAGTATGGGAGGGCTAAACACTGAAGCTTTCTTT. Complete variable domain (other parts from reference TRBV19 and TRBJ1-1): DGGITQSPKYLFRKEGQNVTLSCEQNLNHDAMYWYRQDPGQGLRLIYYSQIVNDFQKGDIAEGYSVSREKKESFPLTVTSAQKNPTAFYLCASSMGGLNTEAFFGQGTRLTVV.

DNA of the CDR3: TGTGCCAGCACCATACCCCCAGCGGGGGAAGAGCAGTACTTC. This sequence encodes CASTIPPAGEEQYF. The chain uses TRBV5-8 and TRBJ2-7; 8 bases match TRBD2. There are 14 residues in the CDR3. The J segment lost 7 bases and the V segment lost 6 bases, leaving 12 bases of the junction unmatched. Germline CDR1 is SGHTS and CDR2 is YDEGEE. The full variable domain, in which reference TRBV5-8 and TRBJ2-7 provide the parts outside the CDR3, is EAGVTQSPTHLIKTRGQQATLRCSPISGHTSVYWYQQALGLGLQFLLWYDEGEERNRGNFPPRFSGRQFPNYSSELNVNALELEDSALYLCASTIPPAGEEQYFGPGTRLTVT.

J is TRBJ1-1 and V is TRBV29-1; no definite D call. The CDR3 has 12 amino acids. V was clipped by 4 bases and J by 4 bases, with 10 bases between them. Germline CDR1 SQVTM, CDR2 ANQGSEA. CDR3 sequence reads: CSVGGLATEAFF. CDR3 in DNA: TGCAGCGTTGGAGGACTGGCCACTGAAGCTTTCTTT.

The chain carries TRBV5-1 and TRBJ2-3, with D possibly being TRBD2 (6 bases). The CDR3 runs to 14 residues. Germline V gene sequence: CDR1 SGHRS, CDR2 YFSETQ. Trimming removed 3 bases from V and 2 bases from J, with 10 bases in between. The DNA of the CDR3 is TGCGCCAGCAGCTGGGGCGGGACCACAGATACGCAGTATTTT. Translation gives CASSWGGTTDTQYF. The full variable domain, its missing parts supplied by reference TRBV5-1 and TRBJ2-3, is KAGVTQTPRYLIKTRGQQVTLSCSPISGHRSVSWYQQTPGQGLQFLFEYFSETQRNKGNFPGRFSGRQFSNSRSEMNVSTLELGDSALYLCASSWGGTTDTQYFGPGTRLTVL.

This clone was counted only a few times. This specimen includes other DNA sequences encoding the same CDR3. This chain joins TRBV5-1 and TRBJ1-1, with 8 bases aligning to TRBD1. Unmatched junction bases numbered 2, after V lost 0 bases and J lost 1 base. This CDR3 has 15 amino acids. Looked up from germline, CDR1 is SGHRS and CDR2 is YFSETQ. CDR3 residues: CASSLADRANTEAFF. CDR3 DNA: TGCGCCAGCAGCTTGGCGGACAGGGCGAACACTGAAGCTTTCTTT.

The gene calls are TRBV6-6 and TRBJ1-5, with D perhaps matching TRBD1 (5 bases). Germline values: CDR1 MNHNY, CDR2 SVGAGI (reference sequence). The V end was cut by 4 bases, the J end by 4 bases, with 11 bases between. This CDR3 contains 14 residues. The CDR3 loop is CASSSRQLNQPQHF. In nucleotides, the CDR3 is TGTGCCAGCAGTTCCAGACAGTTGAATCAGCCCCAGCATTTT.